This T cell receptor beta chain was observed in a study of CD8 T cells in ankylosing spondylitis (TCRdb year 2017). Concerning the study at large: The study set out to find disease-linked TCR variants by profiling T cell receptor beta repertoires in ankylosing spondylitis patients and healthy donors. In total, the full study cohort was made up of 85 to 140 healthy donors and approximately 24 ankylosing spondylitis patients. Peripheral blood was sampled, and synovial fluid was additionally collected from ankylosing spondylitis patients. Overall study outcomes, separate from this receptor: Significant enrichment of the disease-linked clones was reported in matched synovial fluid samples from ankylosing spondylitis patients. Some TCR beta motif variants had previously been reported in synovial fluid and blood of reactive arthritis patients, which suggested common disease-initiation mechanisms. A CD8+ phenotype was shown by the disease-linked clones, which were found at relatively low frequencies in peripheral blood. A TCR beta motif of about eight highly homologous amino acid variants appeared characteristic of blood from ankylosing spondylitis patients.

V and J are trimmed by 5 bases and 13 bases, and the gene matches miss 5 bases of the junction. From the cysteine through the phenylalanine, the CDR3 covers 11 amino acids. Only the CDR3 DNA is retained, 33 bases long and in frame from the first base. In the germline V gene (reference sequence), CDR1 corresponds to MNHEY and CDR2 to SMNVEV. As to this clonotype: This receptor's antigen is unknown. Base qualities are not recorded, but no much larger clone differs from it by a single base.

TCRdb shows the sequencer as Illumina HiSeq 2500. Quantitative 5'-RACE with molecular barcodes was the method used to prepare the TCR beta libraries. The authors' pipeline ran thus. Disease-linked TCR variants were identified with a new computational method built on a probabilistic model of VDJ rearrangement. TCRdb applied fastp at Q25 and MiXCR to the public reads, then kept only in-frame beta chains. Rows are combined by CDR3 protein, so each entry shows the most common genes and DNA. These V and J calls are TCRdb output, not the study's own analysis. Present in this sample are approximately 140,000 distinct CDR3 sequences, 17% of which were seen just once. The ten most abundant clones make up approximately 33% of the sample.

The chain couples TRBV27 to TRBJ2-1, with TRBD2 identical over 7 junction bases. Material for sequencing was blood, either unsorted or a sorted T cell fraction (not recorded which). The clonotype was recovered from a male donor with ankylosing spondylitis. The nucleotides are TGTGCCAGCAGTGTCGGGACTACCCAGTTCTTC. Translated, this gives CASSVGTTQFF.